The TCR beta chain under discussion was sequenced for a study of early T cells in non-severe SARS-CoV-2 infection (dated by TCRdb to about 2021). Concerning the study at large: Because TCR sequencing was done on bulk RNA from unsorted whole blood, the alpha and beta chains could not be paired.

This clonotype has a count of ten or more. Its antigen remains unidentified. The record has no base qualities; no much larger clone is one base away. The CDR3 starts with the cysteine, ends with the phenylalanine, and has 16 residues. The read is trimmed to its CDR3 DNA, 48 bases read in frame from base 1. V has 6 bases trimmed and J has 2 bases trimmed; junction bases matching no gene number 8. Findings and caveats that apply to the study as a whole: Matching against VDJdb was skewed toward anti-spike CD8 responses, likely underestimated virus-specific expansions, and missed private and CD4 specificities.

A case-control design nested within a healthcare worker cohort in London, UK, was used, with weekly nasopharyngeal swab PCR tests and blood sampling performed. Healthcare workers were enrolled in the week of the UK lockdown, from 23 to 31 March 2020, and were followed every week for up to roughly 15 weeks. Library creation used 5' RACE. The data were produced on a NextSeq 500. The TCR library protocol attached unique molecular identifiers to individual cDNA molecules to correct for sequencing error and PCR bias. Sequencing covered both TCR alpha and beta chains, and within each sample the abundances of alpha and beta sequences were tightly co-correlated. In the source study's methods: Decombinator V4 was used to perform V gene, J gene and CDR3 annotation of TCR sequences. Expanded TCRs were defined as changing significantly between any two time points under a Poisson model with p below 0.0001. Abundances of TCRs were expressed as counts per million after normalisation to the total number of TCRs sequenced in each sample. MAIT TCRs were defined by TRAV1-2 paired with TRAJ12, TRAJ20 or TRAJ33, and iNKT TCRs by TRAV10 paired with TRAJ18. VDJdb, accessed 1 November 2021, was searched for CMV, EBV and SARS-CoV-2 annotated TCRs, with TCRs annotated for multiple antigens excluded. Using fastp trimming at Q25 and MiXCR clonotype assembly, TCRdb reanalyzed the public sequencing data and kept in-frame beta chains. Rows are unified per CDR3 protein, each entry keeping the most common DNA and genes. TCRdb assigned the V and J calls; the authors' analysis was not used. This sample is represented by around 66,000 distinct CDR3 sequences; approximately 6.1% of them were singletons. The ten largest clones represent approximately 3.6% of the sample.

The receptor was isolated from an adult who was a healthcare worker with PCR-confirmed SARS-CoV-2 infection or an uninfected control (not recorded which). The chain is made from TRBV12-3 or TRBV12-4 and TRBJ2-1; the junction holds 9 bases that match TRBD2. The starting material was whole blood, obtained at baseline. The sequenced DNA: TGTGCCAGCAGATCTAATCTAGCGGGACCCTACAATGAGCAGTTCTTC. Translated, this is CASRSNLAGPYNEQFF.